The text below deals with one T cell receptor (beta chain). The target of this receptor is not known. No qualities accompany the bases; no much larger clone lies one base away. This sample is part of a study of shared clonotypes between healthy human individuals (dated by TCRdb to 2019 to 2021). A note on the overall study: The cohort comprised a couple of women and a few men aged 18 to 49 years. Per donor, leukapheresis produced somewhere between about 0.94 and 9 billion PBMCs. To estimate repertoire size and how much clonotype sharing occurs between individuals, the study deeply sequenced the blood TCR repertoires of about five healthy adults. For each donor, CD4 naive and CD4 memory were each run on three plates, CD8 naive on two plates, and CD8 memory on one plate. Different laboratories and diverse techniques were used to prepare libraries and sequence TCR repertoires, to increase sequencing depth and limit assay-specific biases. Points the paper makes about the study in general: When a handful of donors were compared, the shared fraction of clonotypes was roughly 5% for naive CD4, more than 3% for naive CD8, 2% to 2.5% for memory CD4, and roughly 0.4% for memory CD8. The small number of donors limited the genetic and exposure-history diversity represented. Even with the large sequencing depth, rarefaction of the sorted-subset datasets indicated that sequencing was incomplete. Naive subsets generally had larger estimated clonotype richness than memory subsets. Compared with non-shared clonotypes, clonotypes shared by all four sorted-subset donors had higher generation probabilities. Pairwise subsampling indicated that sequencing depth was expected to affect the degree of clonotype sharing among donors. Only blood was sampled, and tissue TCR repertoires likely differ from those in blood.

Healthy HIV-negative adults with no recently reported acute infections or vaccinations were included as donors. Only Caucasian adults living in Nashville, Tennessee, USA were represented among the donors. CD4+ T cells were enriched through magnetic negative selection, after which naive cells were positively selected on CD45RA and the remaining negative fraction served as the memory subset. Blood was obtained by leukapheresis, after which PBMCs were separated by Ficoll-Histopaque density gradient centrifugation and cryopreserved in liquid nitrogen vapor phase. Purity and quantity of every magnetically sorted T cell population were checked by analytical flow cytometry. Each sorted fraction had its genomic DNA isolated and then quantified by UV absorbance on a Nanodrop 2000c. TCR CDR3 regions were amplified from genomic DNA by multiplex PCR using the deep immunoSEQ assay. Genomic DNA extracted from each cell subset was distributed evenly over all wells of several immunoSEQ 96-well plates, and each plate served as one replicate. For sorted subsets, around 0.2 ug of genomic DNA, equivalent to tens of thousands of T cell genomes, went into each replicate PCR. Purified libraries were measured with a Qubit 3.0 fluorometer, size-checked on a Bioanalyzer 2100, and measured again with the KAPA Library Quantification kit. Every immunoSEQ 96-well plate was sequenced on a separate single-read 150-cycle Illumina NextSeq 550 flow cell. Concerning the study's data processing: The immunoSEQ output contained only junctional sequences without quality scores, so filtering could not match that applied to full-length reads. To assign V/J genes and CDR3, sequences were annotated against IMGT germline references using PyIR, a Python wrapper for IgBLAST v1.9. Reads were removed for weak V/J assignments (E-value above 1e-6), missing CDR3, stop codons, out-of-frame junctions, or ambiguous translated residues. V3J clonotypes were defined as sequences sharing the same inferred V gene, J gene, and CDR3 amino acid sequence. To compute the percentage overlap between repertoires, the number of shared unique clonotypes was divided by the size of the smaller repertoire. Richness of each repertoire was evaluated using RTK rarefaction, the Chao1 estimator, and Recon v2.1 estimates of unobserved clonotypes. Generation probabilities were computed with OLGA for all TCRbeta clonotypes obtained by the gDNA method from several donors. This is the immuneACCESS table as TCRdb keeps it, with only in-frame sequences that have V and J called. A part of the clones is gone; compared with another copy, unresolved V genes explain less than half, and the rest is unexplained. V and J calls and clone size come straight from that table; D and trimming were deduced from the DNA. The sample table records around 2.1 million clones; approximately 96% of these occur just once. Around 0.13% of the sample is in the top ten clones.

The CDR3 numbers 16 residues from cysteine through phenylalanine. Kept here is only the CDR3 DNA, which spans 48 bases and is read in frame from base 1. As encoded in the germline V gene, CDR1 is SGHRS while CDR2 is YFSETQ. Trimming costs V 5 bases and J 4 bases, and their ends lie 20 bases apart. The clonotype comes from a man aged 18 to 29 in good health. Recombination connected TRBV5-1 to TRBJ2-3, with the D segment identity uncertain. Sequenced: naive CD4+ T cells sorted from blood. The cell subset or site label for this specimen denotes: CD45RA+ positively selected. In nucleotides, the sequence is TGCGCCAGCAGTCCCTCGCGTGGACCGCCGGCAGATACGCAGTATTTT. The translation is CASSPSRGPPADTQYF.